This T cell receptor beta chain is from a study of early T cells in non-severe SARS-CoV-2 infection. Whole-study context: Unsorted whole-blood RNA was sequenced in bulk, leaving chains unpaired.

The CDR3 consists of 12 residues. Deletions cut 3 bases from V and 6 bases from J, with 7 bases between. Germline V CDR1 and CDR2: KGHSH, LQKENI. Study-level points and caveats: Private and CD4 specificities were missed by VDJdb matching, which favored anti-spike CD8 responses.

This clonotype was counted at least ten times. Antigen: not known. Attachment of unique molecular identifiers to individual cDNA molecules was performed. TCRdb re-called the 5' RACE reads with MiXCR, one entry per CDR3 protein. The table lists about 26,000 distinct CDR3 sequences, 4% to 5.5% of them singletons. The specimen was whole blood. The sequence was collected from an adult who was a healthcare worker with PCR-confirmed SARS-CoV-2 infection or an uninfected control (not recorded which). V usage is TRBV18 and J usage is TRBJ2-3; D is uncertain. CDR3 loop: CASSPARDTQYF. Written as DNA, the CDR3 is TGTGCCAGCTCACCTGCTCGGGATACGCAGTATTTT.